This T cell receptor beta chain appears in the sequencing data of a study of blood T cell repertoires in COVID-19. The wider study: Acute and convalescent COVID-19 specimens originated in the United States, Italy and Spain. The cDNA or gDNA used as material had been derived from T cells, B-cell-depleted T cells, or PBMCs.

The length of the CDR3 is 13 residues. CDR1 and CDR2 from the germline V gene are SGHTA and FQGTGA. With 3 bases removed from V and 1 base from J, the gap between germline ends came to 6 bases. The authors' processing: Amplification with reference gene primers provided the estimates of nucleated cell counts. Method: immunoSEQ multiplex PCR; TCRdb's copy keeps in-frame clones and lacks some. V, J and clone size are those of that table, while D and trimming were read from the DNA. The sample includes approximately 75,000 clones, about four fifths of them seen just once. The chain employs TRBV7-3 and TRBJ1-1; the D is unclear. The receptor was isolated from a woman of 80 years or more with acute or convalescent COVID-19. The sequenced material came from peripheral blood. The CDR3 DNA sequence: TGTGCCAGCAGCTTCACTGGGAACACTGAAGCTTTCTTT. Its translation is CASSFTGNTEAFF.